The sequence of this T cell receptor beta chain was determined in a study of T cell responses to AZD1222 COVID-19 vaccine. Study results and caveats: It should be noted that donors were predominantly white British and more often female, and clonal diversity was possibly underestimated. Regions 160-218 and 743-854 dominated among vaccine-associated CD4 TCRs spanning spike. Epitopes outside B.1.351 and B.1.1.7 mutated regions reportedly drew nearly half of spike TCRs.

Produced via immunoSEQ multiplex PCR; TCRdb's table is partial and in-frame only. The sample carries roughly 100,000 clones, approximately 89% recorded once. As regards this clone: Its antigen is as yet unknown.

The V gene's germline CDR1 is SGDLS and CDR2 YYNGEE. The CDR3 loop spans 14 amino acids. The ends lost 3 bases at V and 4 bases at J; junction bases unmatched: 4. The clonotype was recovered from an adult who received the MenACWY meningococcal vaccine as a control. This chain uses TRBV9 with TRBJ2-3; TRBD2 aligns across 8 bases. The sample in question was peripheral blood, obtained 28 days after the second dose of the MenACWY control vaccine. CDR3 sequence (DNA): TGTGCCAGCAGCGCACAGCGGGGGCCAGATACGCAGTATTTT. Residues: CASSAQRGPDTQYF.